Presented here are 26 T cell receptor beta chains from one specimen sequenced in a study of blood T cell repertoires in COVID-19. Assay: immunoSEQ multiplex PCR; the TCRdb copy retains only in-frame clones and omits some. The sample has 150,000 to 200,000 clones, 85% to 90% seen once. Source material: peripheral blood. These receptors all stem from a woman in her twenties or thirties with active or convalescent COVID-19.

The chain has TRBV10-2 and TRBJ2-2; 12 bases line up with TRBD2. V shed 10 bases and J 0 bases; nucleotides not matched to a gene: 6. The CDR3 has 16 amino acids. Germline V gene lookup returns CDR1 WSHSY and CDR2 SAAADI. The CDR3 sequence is CAITSGRNANTGELFF. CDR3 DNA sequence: TGCGCCATCACTAGCGGGAGGAATGCGAACACCGGGGAGCTGTTTTTT.

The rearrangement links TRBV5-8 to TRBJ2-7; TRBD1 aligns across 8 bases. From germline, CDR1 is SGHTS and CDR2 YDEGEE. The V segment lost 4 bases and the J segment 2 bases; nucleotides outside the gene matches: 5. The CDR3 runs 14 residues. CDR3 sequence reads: CASSRQGTTYEQYF. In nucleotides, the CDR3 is TGTGCCAGCAGCAGACAGGGGACGACCTACGAGCAGTACTTC.

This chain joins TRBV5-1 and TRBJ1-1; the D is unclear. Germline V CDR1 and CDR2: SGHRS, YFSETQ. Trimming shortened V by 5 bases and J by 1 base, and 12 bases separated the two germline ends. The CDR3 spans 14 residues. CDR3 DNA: TGCGCCAGCAGGGATGGGTCAGGGAACACTGAAGCTTTCTTT. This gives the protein CASRDGSGNTEAFF.

In nucleotides, the CDR3 is TGTGCCAGCAGGGACAGCCTCTCTGGAAACACCATATATTTT. It encodes CASRDSLSGNTIYF. J is TRBJ1-3 and V is TRBV25-1; a weak D match, TRBD1 (6 bases). Germline CDR1 and CDR2: MGHDK and SYGVNS. The V and J ends lost 6 bases and 0 bases respectively, with 9 bases between them. This CDR3 is built from 14 residues.

CDR3: CASRNTGIVVLPFF. In DNA form, the CDR3 reads TGTGCCAGCAGAAACACAGGGATCGTAGTGTTGCCTTTCTTT. The genes are TRBV28 and TRBJ1-1; maybe TRBD1 (6 bases). V dropped 6 bases and J dropped 12 bases, with 23 bases sitting between them. The germline V gene encodes CDR1 MDHEN and CDR2 SYDVKM. The CDR3 has 14 amino acids. Looking up the rest from reference TRBV28 and TRBJ1-1 gives the full variable domain: DVKVTQSSRYLVKRTGEKVFLECVQDMDHENMFWYRQDPGLGLRLIYFSYDVKMKEKGDIPEGYSVSREKKERFSLILESASTNQTSMYLCASRNTGIVVLPFFGQGTRLTVV.

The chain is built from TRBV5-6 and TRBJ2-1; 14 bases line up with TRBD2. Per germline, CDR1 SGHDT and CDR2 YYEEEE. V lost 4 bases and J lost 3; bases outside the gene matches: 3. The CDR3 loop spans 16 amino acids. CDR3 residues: CASSPGLAGVYNEQFF. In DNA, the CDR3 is TGTGCCAGCAGCCCGGGACTAGCGGGAGTCTACAATGAGCAGTTCTTC.

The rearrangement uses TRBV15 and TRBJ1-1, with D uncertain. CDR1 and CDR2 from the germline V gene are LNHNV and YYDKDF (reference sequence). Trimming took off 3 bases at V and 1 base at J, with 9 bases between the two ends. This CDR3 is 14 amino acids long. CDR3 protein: CATSRLTQNTEAFF. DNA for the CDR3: TGTGCCACCAGCAGGTTGACTCAGAACACTGAAGCTTTCTTT.

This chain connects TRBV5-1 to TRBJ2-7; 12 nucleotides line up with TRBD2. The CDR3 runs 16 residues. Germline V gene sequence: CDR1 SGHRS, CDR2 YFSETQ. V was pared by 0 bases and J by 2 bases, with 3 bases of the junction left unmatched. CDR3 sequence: CASSLGGLAGAYEQYF. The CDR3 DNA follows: TGCGCCAGCAGCTTGGGGGGACTAGCGGGTGCCTACGAGCAGTACTTC.

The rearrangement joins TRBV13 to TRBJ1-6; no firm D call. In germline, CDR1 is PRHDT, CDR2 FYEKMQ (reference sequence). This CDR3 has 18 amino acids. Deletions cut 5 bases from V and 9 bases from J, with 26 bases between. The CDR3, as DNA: TGTGCCAGCAGCCGAGGGAACTACCTTGTACCAGGAAGTTCACCCCTCCACTTT. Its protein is CASSRGNYLVPGSSPLHF.

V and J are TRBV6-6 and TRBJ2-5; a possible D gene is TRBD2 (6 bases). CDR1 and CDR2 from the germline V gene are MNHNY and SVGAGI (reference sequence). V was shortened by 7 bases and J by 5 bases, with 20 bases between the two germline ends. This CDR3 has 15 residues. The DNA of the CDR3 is TGTGCCAGCACAATCTTGGACTACATGGGGGAGACCCAGTACTTC. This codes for CASTILDYMGETQYF.

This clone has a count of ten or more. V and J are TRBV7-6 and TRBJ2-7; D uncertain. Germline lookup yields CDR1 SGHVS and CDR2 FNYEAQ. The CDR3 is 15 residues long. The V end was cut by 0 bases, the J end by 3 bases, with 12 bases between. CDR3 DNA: TGTGCCAGCAGCTTAGCGAATACAGAATACTACGAGCAGTACTTC. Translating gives CASSLANTEYYEQYF.

The CDR3 DNA reads TGTGCCAGCAATCCGACAGGCTCCTACGAGCAGTACTTC. It is translated as CASNPTGSYEQYF. The chain links TRBV25-1 to TRBJ2-7, with D possibly matching TRBD1 (6 bases). Trimming removed 7 bases at V and 0 bases at J, with 10 bases between. The germline gives CDR1 MGHDK, CDR2 SYGVNS. The CDR3 runs to 13 residues.

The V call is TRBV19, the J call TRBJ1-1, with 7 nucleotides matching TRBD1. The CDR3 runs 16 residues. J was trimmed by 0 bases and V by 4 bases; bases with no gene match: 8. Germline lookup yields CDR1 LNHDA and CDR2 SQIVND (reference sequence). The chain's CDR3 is CASSNLGTALNTEAFF. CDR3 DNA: TGTGCCAGTAGTAACCTGGGGACAGCCCTGAACACTGAAGCTTTCTTT.

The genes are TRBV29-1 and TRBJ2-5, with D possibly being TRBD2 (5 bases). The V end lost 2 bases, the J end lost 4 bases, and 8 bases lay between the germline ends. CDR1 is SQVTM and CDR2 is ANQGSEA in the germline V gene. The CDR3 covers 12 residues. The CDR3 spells CSVEPGIETQYF. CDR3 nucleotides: TGCAGCGTTGAACCCGGGATAGAGACCCAGTACTTC.

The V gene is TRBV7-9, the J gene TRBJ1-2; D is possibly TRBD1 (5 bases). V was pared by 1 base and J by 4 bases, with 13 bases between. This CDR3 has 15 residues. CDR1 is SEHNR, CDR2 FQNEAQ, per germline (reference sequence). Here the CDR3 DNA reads TGTGCCAGCAGCTTAGAGCCCGGGGGGACCTATGGCTACACCTTC. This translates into CASSLEPGGTYGYTF.

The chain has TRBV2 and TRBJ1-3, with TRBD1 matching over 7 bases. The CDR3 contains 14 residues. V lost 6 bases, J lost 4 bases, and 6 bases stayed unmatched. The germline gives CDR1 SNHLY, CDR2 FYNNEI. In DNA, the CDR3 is TGTGCCAGCAGGGTGACAGGGAACGGAAACACCATATATTTT. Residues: CASRVTGNGNTIYF.

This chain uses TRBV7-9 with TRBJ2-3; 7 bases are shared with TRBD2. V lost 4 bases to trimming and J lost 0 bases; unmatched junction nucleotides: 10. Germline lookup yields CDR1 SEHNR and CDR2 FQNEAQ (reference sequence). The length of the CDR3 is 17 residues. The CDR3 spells CASSSPVGRGSTDTQYF. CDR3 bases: TGTGCCAGCAGCTCCCCGGTGGGGCGGGGGAGCACAGATACGCAGTATTTT.

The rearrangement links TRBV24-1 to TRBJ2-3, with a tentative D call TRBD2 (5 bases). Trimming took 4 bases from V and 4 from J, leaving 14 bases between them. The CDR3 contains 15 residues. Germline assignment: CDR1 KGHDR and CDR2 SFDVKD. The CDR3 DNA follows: TGTGCCACCAGTGAATCCTACGGACTGTCAGATACGCAGTATTTT. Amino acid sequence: CATSESYGLSDTQYF.

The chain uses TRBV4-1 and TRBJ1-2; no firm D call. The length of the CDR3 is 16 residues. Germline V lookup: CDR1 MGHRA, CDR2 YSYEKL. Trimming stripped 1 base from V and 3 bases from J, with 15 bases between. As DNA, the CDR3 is TGCGCCAGCAGCCAAGGAGGAGGCAATGCGGACTATGGCTACACCTTC. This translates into CASSQGGGNADYGYTF.

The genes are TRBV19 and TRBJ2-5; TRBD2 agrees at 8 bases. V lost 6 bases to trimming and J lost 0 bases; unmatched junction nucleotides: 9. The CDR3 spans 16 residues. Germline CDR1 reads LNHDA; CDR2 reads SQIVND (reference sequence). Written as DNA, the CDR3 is TGTGCCAGTAGCCCAACCCGGGGGGGGGACCAAGAGACCCAGTACTTC. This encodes CASSPTRGGDQETQYF.

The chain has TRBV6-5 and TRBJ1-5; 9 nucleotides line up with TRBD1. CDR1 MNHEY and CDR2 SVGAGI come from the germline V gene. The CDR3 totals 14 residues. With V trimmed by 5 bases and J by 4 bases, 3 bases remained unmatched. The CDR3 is CASSRGTGNQPQHF. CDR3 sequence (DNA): TGTGCCAGCAGTCGGGGGACAGGGAATCAGCCCCAGCATTTT.

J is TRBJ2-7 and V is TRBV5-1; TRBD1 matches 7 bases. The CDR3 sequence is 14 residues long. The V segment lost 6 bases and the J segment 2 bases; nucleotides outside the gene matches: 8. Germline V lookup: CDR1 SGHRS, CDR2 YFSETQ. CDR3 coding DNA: TGCGCCAGCACGGCGACAGGGAACCCCTACGAGCAGTACTTC. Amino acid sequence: CASTATGNPYEQYF.

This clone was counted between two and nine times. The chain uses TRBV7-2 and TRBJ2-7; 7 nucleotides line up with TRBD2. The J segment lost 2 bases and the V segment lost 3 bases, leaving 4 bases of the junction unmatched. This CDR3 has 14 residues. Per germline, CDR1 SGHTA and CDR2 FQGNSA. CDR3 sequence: CASSFRRETYEQYF. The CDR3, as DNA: TGTGCCAGCAGCTTTAGGCGGGAGACCTACGAGCAGTACTTC.

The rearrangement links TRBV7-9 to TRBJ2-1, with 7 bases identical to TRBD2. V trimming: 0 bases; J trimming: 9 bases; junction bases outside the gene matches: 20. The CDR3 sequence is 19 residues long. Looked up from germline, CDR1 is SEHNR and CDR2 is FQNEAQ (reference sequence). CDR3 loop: CASSLALGRLAGAWGEQFF. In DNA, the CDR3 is TGTGCCAGCAGCTTAGCGCTCGGAAGACTAGCTGGCGCGTGGGGTGAGCAGTTCTTC.

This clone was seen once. The CDR3 loop is CASSQAGGPYGYTF. CDR3 nucleotide sequence: TGTGCCAGCAGCCAAGCGGGGGGACCCTATGGCTACACCTTC. The chain links TRBV3-1 (or the pseudogene TRBV3-2) to TRBJ1-2; D is possibly TRBD1 (5 bases). Germline CDR1 and CDR2: LGHDT and YNNKEL (reference sequence). The CDR3 sequence is 14 residues long. V gave up 1 base and J gave up 4 bases, with 10 bases separating them.

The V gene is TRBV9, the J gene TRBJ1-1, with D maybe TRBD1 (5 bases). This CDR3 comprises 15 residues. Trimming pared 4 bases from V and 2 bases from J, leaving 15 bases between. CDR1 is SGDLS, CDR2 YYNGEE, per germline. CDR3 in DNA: TGTGCCAGCAGCCTGCGACACGACAGTAACACTGAAGCTTTCTTT. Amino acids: CASSLRHDSNTEAFF. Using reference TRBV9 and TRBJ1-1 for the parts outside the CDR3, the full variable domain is DSGVTQTPKHLITATGQRVTLRCSPRSGDLSVYWYQQSLDQGLQFLIQYYNGEERAKGNILERFSAQQFPDLHSELNLSSLELGDSALYFCASSLRHDSNTEAFFGQGTRLTVV.